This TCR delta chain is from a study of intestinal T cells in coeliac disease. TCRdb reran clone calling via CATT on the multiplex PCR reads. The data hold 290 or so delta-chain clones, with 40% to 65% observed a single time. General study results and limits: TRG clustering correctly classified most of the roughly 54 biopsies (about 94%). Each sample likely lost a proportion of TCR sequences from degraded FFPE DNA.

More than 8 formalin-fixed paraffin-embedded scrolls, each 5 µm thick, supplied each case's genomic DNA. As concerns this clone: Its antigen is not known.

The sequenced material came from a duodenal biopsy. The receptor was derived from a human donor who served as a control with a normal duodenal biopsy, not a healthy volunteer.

The CDR3 loop reads CALGESNSYEYWGTLVRTDKLIF. DNA of the CDR3: TGTGCTCTTGGGGAATCGAATTCCTATGAGTACTGGGGGACCCTGGTCCGCACCGATAAACTCATCTTT. V and J are TRDV1 and TRDJ1; TRDD3 agrees at 9 bases. The CDR3 has 23 amino acids. The trim removed 2 bases at V and 1 base at J, leaving 26 bases unmatched. CDR1 is TSWWSYY and CDR2 is QGS in the germline V gene.